This TCR beta chain came from a study of T cell repertoires in cytomegalovirus infection. Study details: Recently identified HLA-C-restricted and well-studied HLA-B-restricted CMV epitopes were used. Whole-study results and caveats: Cumulative public TCR beta family frequency identified carriers of CMV plus the relevant HLA. In two of eight donors, the top clonotype was HLA-C-restricted CMV-specific.

Concerning this clonotype: As yet, its antigen is unknown.

TCRdb reanalysed the reads using MiXCR and keeps one entry per CDR3 protein. The sample has under 500,000 distinct CDR3 sequences; roughly 43% are singletons. This sequence was found in a human donor in good health (CMV status not recorded). Some clones in this sample may be carry-over from other donors' samples. The source material was cultured PBMCs, sampled from culture after CMV antigen stimulation.

CDR3 region: CATRTGNQPQHF. As DNA, the CDR3 is TGTGCCACCAGGACGGGGAATCAGCCCCAGCATTTT. The chain carries TRBV7-9 and TRBJ1-5, with D hard to call. The CDR3 runs 12 residues. V lost 10 bases and J 4 bases, leaving 11 bases between the germline ends. Germline loops: CDR1 SEHNR, CDR2 FQNEAQ (reference sequence).